The T cell receptor (beta chain) described here comes from a study of STAT3 mutations in large granular lymphocyte leukemia. Study overall: Among longitudinally sequenced T-LGLL patients, roughly half had canonical activating STAT3 mutations detected. Whole-study findings and limits: Every T-LGLL patient had at least one immunodominant TCRbeta clonotype. TCR clonotype switching after therapy occurred in about 35% of the 18 patients.

This clone was picked up a small number of times. Its antigen is unidentified. Profiling relied on immunoSEQ multiplex PCR, and the TCRdb table lists in-frame clones only, not all of them. The top ten hold about 80% of the sample, which has about 4,600 clones, less than 65% seen once. The sequence was collected from a man in his 60s with T-cell large granular lymphocyte leukemia. Some clones in this sample may be carry-over from other donors' samples. The sequencing sample was made of peripheral blood mononuclear cells.

The CDR3: CASSLTASGGANEQYF. The CDR3 bases are TGTGCCAGCAGCTTAACCGCTAGCGGGGGTGCGAACGAGCAGTACTTC. The V and J genes are TRBV7-6 and TRBJ2-7; 10 bases match TRBD2. The CDR3 sequence is 16 residues long. CDR1 and CDR2 (germline): SGHVS, FNYEAQ. J lost 5 bases, V lost 2 bases, and 9 bases had no gene match.